This section outlines one T cell receptor beta chain sequence together with its context. Its antigen remains unknown. The data derive from a study of T cell responses to AZD1222 COVID-19 vaccine. V lost 5 bases to trimming and J lost 7 bases, with 20 bases between them. Germline CDR1 is MDHEN and CDR2 is SYDVKM. CDR3 length equals 15 residues. General observations from the study: Epitopes outside B.1.351 and B.1.1.7 mutated regions reportedly drew nearly half of spike TCRs. Donors were largely white British and mainly female; clonal diversity was possibly underestimated. Regions 160-218 and 743-854 held dominance among vaccine-associated CD4 TCRs, which spanned spike.

Using immunoSEQ multiplex PCR, the repertoire was profiled, and TCRdb retains in-frame clones only, with some absent. In the table there are 90,000 to 110,000 clones, 75% to 90% of which are singletons. Samples with a second dose at about 4 or about 12 weeks were pooled together. The chain employs TRBV28 and TRBJ2-5; either TRBD1 or TRBD2 may supply D (5 bases each). The sample in question was peripheral blood, obtained 28 days after the second AZD1222 dose. The TCR originated in an adult who received the AZD1222 COVID-19 vaccine. This CDR3 reads CASSPGTQIIGTQYF. For the CDR3, the DNA is TGTGCCAGCAGTCCCGGGACCCAAATTATAGGGACCCAGTACTTC.